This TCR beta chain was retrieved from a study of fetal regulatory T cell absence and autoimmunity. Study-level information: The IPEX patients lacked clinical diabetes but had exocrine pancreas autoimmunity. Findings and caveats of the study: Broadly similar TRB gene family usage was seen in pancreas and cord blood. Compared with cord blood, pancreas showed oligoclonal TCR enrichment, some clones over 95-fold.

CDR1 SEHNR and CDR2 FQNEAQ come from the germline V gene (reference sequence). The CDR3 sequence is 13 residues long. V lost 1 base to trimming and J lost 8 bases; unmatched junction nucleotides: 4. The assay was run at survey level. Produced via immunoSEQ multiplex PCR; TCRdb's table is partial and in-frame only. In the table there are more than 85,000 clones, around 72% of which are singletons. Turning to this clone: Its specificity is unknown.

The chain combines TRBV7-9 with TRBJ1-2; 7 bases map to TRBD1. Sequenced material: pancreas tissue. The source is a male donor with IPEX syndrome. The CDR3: CASSLDVTGGYTF. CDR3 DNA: TGTGCCAGCAGCTTAGACGTGACAGGGGGCTACACCTTC.